A single sample is the source of the 28 T cell receptor beta chains below, sequenced in a study of T cells in women clearing cervical HPV infection. The method was immunoSEQ multiplex PCR; TCRdb's version includes in-frame clones alone and lacks a portion of them. The table gives tens of thousands of clones; the top ten clones make up roughly 1.6% of it. Sequenced sample: blood buffy coat. The receptors stem from a woman aged 18-69 years with a cervical HPV16 infection that either progressed to CIN3+ or cleared (not recorded which).

Concerning this clone itself: The CDR3 end is not reached by the read, which stops 3 residues before it; the germline J gene fills it in. The J gene is TRBJ2-2, the V gene TRBV5-1; 8 nucleotides match TRBD1. Germline-derived CDR1 and CDR2 are SGHRS and YFSETQ. The J segment lost 6 bases and the V segment lost 4 bases, leaving 8 bases of the junction unmatched. This CDR3 region has 15 residues. Partial CDR3 DNA: TGCGCCAGCAGCGTCCGACAGGGGATGGCCGGGGAG. Translation gives CASSVRQGMAGE. The entire CDR3 is CASSVRQGMAGELFF.

About this clone: The CDR3 end is not reached by the read, which stops 3 residues before it; the germline J gene fills it in. This chain uses TRBV19 with TRBJ2-3; 8 bases are a match to TRBD1. This CDR3 has 14 amino acids. The germline V gene has CDR1 LNHDA and CDR2 SQIVND (reference sequence). Incomplete CDR3 DNA: TGTGCCAGTAATGGACAGGGTTCCAATCAGCCG. Amino acids: CASNGQGSNQP. The whole CDR3 region reads CASNGQGSNQPQYF.

A remark on this clone: Sequencing ends 3 residues short of the CDR3 end; the germline J gene provides the rest. The chain recombines TRBV11-3 with TRBJ1-2; 7 bases match TRBD1. After removal of 0 bases from V and 2 bases from J, the junction contained 3 bases not matched to a gene. Per the germline V gene, CDR1 is SGHNT and CDR2 is YENEEA. This CDR3 has 15 amino acids. CDR3 sequence reads: CASSLERGRNYGYTF. CDR3 DNA, as far as it was read: TGTGCCAGCAGCTTAGAAAGGGGGCGGAACTATGGC.

About this clone itself: The read stops 3 residues short of the end of the CDR3; the missing end is completed from the germline J gene. The chain is built from TRBV7-2 and TRBJ1-4; TRBD1 aligns across 8 bases. The CDR3 has 14 residues. CDR1 SGHTA and CDR2 FQGNSA come from the germline V gene. The sequenced part of the CDR3 DNA is TGTGCCAGCAGCTACGGACAGGGAGGGTCACCA. It encodes CASSYGQGGSP. The CDR3, in full, reads CASSYGQGGSPLFF.

Concerning this clone: The read terminates 3 residues before the CDR3 end, so the remaining end is supplied by the germline J gene. The chain uses TRBV5-4 and TRBJ1-1; no clear D gene. CDR1 is SGHNT and CDR2 is YYREEE in the germline V gene (reference sequence). The CDR3 is 15 residues long. The CDR3 reads CASSLQGREDQQAFF. CDR3 DNA, as far as it was read: TGTGCCAGCAGCTTGCAAGGGCGTGAAGACCAACAA.

To note about this clone: The read stops 3 residues short of the end of the CDR3; the missing end is completed from the germline J gene. The rearrangement links TRBV18 to TRBJ1-2; D is ambiguous. The CDR3 has 18 amino acids. Germline assignment: CDR1 KGHSH and CDR2 LQKENI. CDR3 bases read: TGTGCCAGCTCTCTTACAAGGACTGCCAAGACCTCCTACAATGAC. The encoded protein is CASSLTRTAKTSYND. The entire CDR3 protein reads CASSLTRTAKTSYNDYTF.

Details on this clone: Read sequence stops 3 residues before the CDR3 end, and the germline J gene provides the missing end. This chain uses TRBV6-2 or TRBV6-3 with TRBJ2-2; tentatively, D is TRBD2 (6 bases). This CDR3 spans 14 amino acids. V lost 7 bases and J lost 4, with 13 bases in between. Germline V lookup: CDR1 MNHEY, CDR2 SVGEGT. The sequenced part of the CDR3 DNA is TGTGCCAGCATCCCCGCCGGGGGCACCGGGGAG. Translating it yields CASIPAGGTGE. The full CDR3 protein is CASIPAGGTGELFF.

Of note for this clone: The read stops 3 residues short of the end of the CDR3; the missing end is completed from the germline J gene. The chain carries TRBV5-1 and TRBJ2-3, with D perhaps TRBD1 (6 bases). This CDR3 comprises 17 residues. Trimming cost V 2 bases and J 4 bases, with 20 bases left between them. Germline CDR1 is SGHRS and CDR2 is YFSETQ. CDR3 amino acids: CASSFNVQGSGADTQYF. The sequenced part of the CDR3 DNA is TGCGCCAGCAGCTTTAACGTTCAGGGGAGTGGGGCAGATACG.

With regard to this clone: The missing CDR3 end, 3 residues past where the read stops, is filled in from the germline J gene. The V gene is TRBV11-2, the J gene TRBJ2-2, with no clear D. This CDR3 is built from 14 residues. Germline assignment: CDR1 SGHAT and CDR2 FQNNGV. The CDR3 bases that were read are TGTGCCAGCAGCTTAGAACACAGAAATTCACCG. It yields the protein CASSLEHRNSP. The CDR3 as a whole reads CASSLEHRNSPLFF.

As concerns this clone: The read terminates 3 residues before the CDR3 end, so the remaining end is supplied by the germline J gene. V and J are TRBV5-6 and TRBJ2-2, with D perhaps TRBD2 (6 bases). Germline-derived CDR1 and CDR2 are SGHDT and YYEEEE. The CDR3 is 15 residues long. CDR3 DNA (partial): TGTGCCAGCAGCTTGTATGACGGGGGATACGAAAAG. Amino acids: CASSLYDGGYEK. In full, the CDR3 is CASSLYDGGYEKLFF.

With respect to this clone: The sequenced fragment ends 3 residues before the CDR3 boundary, so the rest is inferred from the germline J gene. The V and J genes are TRBV2 and TRBJ1-5; 7 nucleotides align to TRBD1. The V and J ends lost 7 bases and 9 bases, in that order; junction bases with no gene match: 12. Germline-derived CDR1 and CDR2 are SNHLY and FYNNEI. The CDR3 is 14 residues long. The CDR3 DNA, read in part, is TGTGCCAGCAAAGGAACAGGGGAACGAGGGCCC. This gives the protein CASKGTGERGP. In full, the CDR3 is CASKGTGERGPQHF.

As concerns this clone: The read falls 3 residues short of the CDR3 end, and the missing part is taken from the germline J gene. This chain links TRBV19 with TRBJ1-5, with 8 nucleotides matching TRBD1. Per the germline V gene, CDR1 is LNHDA and CDR2 is SQIVND (reference sequence). The ends lost 5 bases at V and 4 bases at J; junction bases unmatched: 13. The CDR3 totals 17 residues. The sequenced part of the CDR3 DNA is TGTGCCAGTAGTTCCCCGGGACAGGACTCCCGAAATCAGCCC. Its translation is CASSSPGQDSRNQP. The CDR3 in its entirety is CASSSPGQDSRNQPQHF.

For this clone: The sequence runs out 3 residues before the end of the CDR3; the remainder is reconstructed from the germline J gene. The chain recombines TRBV5-1 with TRBJ2-1; 9 bases line up with TRBD2. Germline-derived CDR1 and CDR2 are SGHRS and YFSETQ. There are 16 residues in the CDR3. Germline trimming cut 0 bases from V and 4 bases from J; bases unmatched to any gene: 5. This CDR3 reads CASSLAGTSRYNEQFF. The CDR3 bases that were read are TGCGCCAGCAGCTTGGCCGGGACTAGCCGATACAATGAG.

Comment on this clone: With the read ending 3 residues before the CDR3 end, the germline J gene is used to fill in that end. V and J are TRBV5-1 and TRBJ2-5; TRBD2 matches at 8 bases. Germline lookup yields CDR1 SGHRS and CDR2 YFSETQ. Trimming removed 6 bases from V and 5 bases from J; junction bases left unmatched: 9. This CDR3 is built from 14 residues. The DNA read from the CDR3 is TGCGCCAGCAAGGAGCGGGGGACTTCGGAGACC. Its protein product is CASKERGTSET. The full CDR3 reads CASKERGTSETQYF. Full variable domain (outside the CDR3, taken from reference TRBV5-1 and TRBJ2-5): KAGVTQTPRYLIKTRGQQVTLSCSPISGHRSVSWYQQTPGQGLQFLFEYFSETQRNKGNFPGRFSGRQFSNSRSEMNVSTLELGDSALYLCASKERGTSETQYFGPGTRLLVL.

The CDR3 here is CASGLVRSSGSSQETQYF. Partial CDR3 DNA: TGTGCTAGTGGTTTGGTACGTTCTAGCGGGAGCTCCCAAGAGACC. J is TRBJ2-5 and V is TRBV12-5; 10 bases align to TRBD2. The CDR3 end falls 3 residues outside the read, so it is completed with the germline J gene. V lost 0 bases to trimming and J lost 1 base; unmatched junction nucleotides: 8. Per the germline V gene, CDR1 is LGHNT and CDR2 is FRNRAP. The CDR3 covers 18 residues. The whole variable domain, filled in from reference TRBV12-5 and TRBJ2-5, reads DARVTQTPRHKVTEMGQEVTMRCQPILGHNTVFWYRQTMMQGLELLAYFRNRAPLDDSGMPKDRFSAEMPDATLATLKIQPSEPRDSAVYFCASGLVRSSGSSQETQYFGPGTRLLVL.

On this clone itself: Read sequence stops 3 residues before the CDR3 end, and the germline J gene provides the missing end. The V call is TRBV7-9, the J call TRBJ1-1, with D tentatively TRBD1 (6 bases). Trimming took off 3 bases at V and 2 bases at J, with 10 bases between the two ends. CDR3 length: 14 amino acids. The germline V gene has CDR1 SEHNR and CDR2 FQNEAQ (reference sequence). CDR3 loop: CASSFGQLNTEAFF. The part of the CDR3 DNA that was read is TGTGCCAGCAGCTTCGGACAGCTAAACACTGAA.

CDR3 loop: CSYRGIQETQYF. The sequenced part of the CDR3 DNA is TGCAGTTACAGGGGGATTCAAGAGACC. The chain couples TRBV20-1 to TRBJ2-5; 8 bases line up with TRBD1. The read halts 3 residues ahead of the CDR3 end, with the missing end drawn from the germline J gene. This CDR3 is built from 12 residues. The ends lost 8 bases at V and 2 bases at J; junction bases unmatched: 4. Germline CDR1 is DFQATT and CDR2 is SNEGSKA (reference sequence).

On this clone: Read coverage stops 3 residues before the CDR3 terminus; the germline J gene supplies the remainder. This sequence joins TRBV19 and TRBJ2-7, with TRBD1 matching over 8 bases. CDR3 size: 12 residues. Losses at the gene ends were 8 bases for V and 3 bases for J; bases not matched to a gene: 3. CDR1 is LNHDA and CDR2 is SQIVND in the germline V gene (reference sequence). Incomplete CDR3 DNA: TGTGCCAGTCAGACAGGGGACTACGAG. This sequence encodes CASQTGDYE. The CDR3 in its entirety is CASQTGDYEQYF.

A note on this clone: With the read ending 3 residues before the CDR3 end, the germline J gene is used to fill in that end. The V call is TRBV20-1, the J call TRBJ1-2; 7 nucleotides line up with TRBD1. Germline assignment: CDR1 DFQATT and CDR2 SNEGSKA (reference sequence). This CDR3 comprises 14 residues. Incomplete CDR3 DNA: TGCAGTGCTAGAGATACAGACAGGGCGGACGGC. The encoded protein is CSARDTDRADG. The CDR3 in its entirety is CSARDTDRADGYTF.

Worth noting for this clone: The read stops 3 residues short of the end of the CDR3; the missing end is completed from the germline J gene. V usage is TRBV18 and J usage is TRBJ1-1, with D possibly being TRBD1 (6 bases). The CDR3 covers 13 residues. Germline V lookup: CDR1 KGHSH, CDR2 LQKENI. V dropped 4 bases and J dropped 3 bases, with 9 bases sitting between them. CDR3 amino acids: CASSQSGDTEAFF. The part of the CDR3 DNA that was read is TGTGCCAGCTCACAATCAGGGGACACTGAA. The entire variable domain, with the rest obtained from reference TRBV18 and TRBJ1-1, is as follows: NAGVMQNPRHLVRRRGQEARLRCSPMKGHSHVYWYRQLPEEGLKFMVYLQKENIIDESGMPKERFSAEFPKEGPSILRIQQVVRGDSAAYFCASSQSGDTEAFFGQGTRLTVV.

For this clone: The read is 3 residues too short to cover the CDR3 end, so that end is filled in from the germline J gene. J is TRBJ1-6 and V is TRBV2; TRBD1 is a possible D gene (5 bases). There are 12 residues in the CDR3. From germline, CDR1 is SNHLY and CDR2 FYNNEI. V was pared by 5 bases and J by 8 bases, with 7 bases between. The CDR3 here is CASSSQDSPLHF. The part of the CDR3 DNA that was read is TGTGCCAGCAGTTCACAGGATTCACCC. The complete variable domain, with remaining parts taken from reference TRBV2 and TRBJ1-6, reads EPEVTQTPSHQVTQMGQEVILRCVPISNHLYFYWYRQILGQKVEFLVSFYNNEISEKSEIFDDQFSVERPDGSNFTLKIRSTKLEDSAMYFCASSSQDSPLHFGNGTRLTVT.

Concerning this clone itself: Sequencing ends 3 residues short of the CDR3 end; the germline J gene provides the rest. The chain uses TRBV28 and TRBJ2-7; weak D call: TRBD2 (7 bases). Germline V CDR1 and CDR2: MDHEN, SYDVKM. CDR3 length: 15 residues. V was shortened by 4 bases and J by 0 bases, with 13 bases between the two germline ends. The CDR3 reads CASSWGGGGSYEQYF. The covered CDR3 bases are TGTGCCAGCAGTTGGGGGGGAGGGGGCTCCTACGAG.

Notes on this clone: The CDR3 end lies 3 residues beyond the end of the read and is filled in from the germline J gene. The rearrangement uses TRBV11-2 and TRBJ2-1; 9 nucleotides match TRBD2. The junction had 4 bases not matched to a gene; V was cut back by 3 bases and J by 7 bases. CDR3 length: 14 amino acids. In germline, CDR1 is SGHAT, CDR2 FQNNGV. The covered CDR3 bases are TGTGCCAGCAGCTTTAGCGGGAGTCTTAATGAG. Translation gives CASSFSGSLNE. The CDR3, in full, reads CASSFSGSLNEQFF.

Concerning this clone: The read is 3 residues too short to cover the CDR3 end, so that end is filled in from the germline J gene. The chain has TRBV5-4 and TRBJ2-3, with D maybe TRBD1 (5 bases). The CDR3 extends over 13 amino acids. V lost 1 base, J lost 3 bases, and 6 bases lay in between. Germline V gene sequence: CDR1 SGHNT, CDR2 YYREEE (reference sequence). The covered CDR3 bases are TGTGCCAGCAGCTTGAGGGGAACAGATACG. Its translation is CASSLRGTDT. The whole CDR3 reads CASSLRGTDTQYF.

The CDR3 reads CASSLGDSLYNEQFF. The DNA read from the CDR3 is TGTGCCAGCAGCTTAGGAGACTCCCTCTACAATGAG. The J gene is TRBJ2-1, the V gene TRBV7-2; D is unresolved. From the germline J gene comes the end of the CDR3, since the read stops 3 residues before it. Per the germline V gene, CDR1 is SGHTA and CDR2 is FQGNSA. The CDR3 has 15 amino acids. Trimming took off 1 base at V and 3 bases at J, with 10 bases between the two ends. Supplemented by reference TRBV7-2 and TRBJ2-1, the full variable domain reads GAGVSQSPSNKVTEKGKDVELRCDPISGHTALYWYRQSLGQGLEFLIYFQGNSAPDKSGLPSDRFSAERTGGSVSTLTIQRTQQEDSAVYLCASSLGDSLYNEQFFGPGTRLTVL.

About this clone: At one boundary the junction diverges from the germline segment, which might be a read error. The read ends 3 residues early relative to the CDR3; the germline J gene fills the gap. V usage is TRBV24-1 and J usage is TRBJ2-5; D might be TRBD2 (6 bases). Germline V CDR1 and CDR2: KGHDR, SFDVKD. The CDR3 has 15 amino acids. The sequenced CDR3 bases are TGTGCCACGAGTGCATCTGGGGGGTTGCAAGAGACC. This encodes CATSASGGLQET. The CDR3 in its entirety is CATSASGGLQETQYF.

Concerning this clone: The sequenced fragment ends 3 residues before the CDR3 boundary, so the rest is inferred from the germline J gene. The chain couples TRBV18 to TRBJ2-3; 9 bases line up with TRBD1. Unmatched junction bases numbered 2, after V lost 0 bases and J lost 4 bases. The CDR3 consists of 15 residues. CDR1 is KGHSH, CDR2 LQKENI, per germline. The CDR3 is CASSPPGQGPDTQYF. The CDR3 DNA, read in part, is TGTGCCAGCTCACCACCGGGACAGGGCCCAGATACG.

Regarding this clone: The CDR3 end is not reached by the read, which stops 3 residues before it; the germline J gene fills it in. The J gene is TRBJ1-2, the V gene TRBV2; D may be TRBD1 (5 bases). CDR3 length: 14 residues. Germline V gene lookup returns CDR1 SNHLY and CDR2 FYNNEI. CDR3 loop: CASSEQGEGRGYTF. The CDR3 bases that were read are TGTGCCAGCAGTGAACAGGGAGAGGGAAGGGGC.